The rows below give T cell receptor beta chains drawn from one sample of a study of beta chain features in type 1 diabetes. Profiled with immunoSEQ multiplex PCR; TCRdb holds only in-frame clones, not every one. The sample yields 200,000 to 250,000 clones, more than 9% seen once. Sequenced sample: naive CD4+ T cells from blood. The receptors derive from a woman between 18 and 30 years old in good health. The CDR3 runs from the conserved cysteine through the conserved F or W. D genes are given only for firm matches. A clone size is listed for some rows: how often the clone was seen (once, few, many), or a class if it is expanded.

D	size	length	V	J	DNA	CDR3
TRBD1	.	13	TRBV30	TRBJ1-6	TGTGCCTGGAGTCCGAGCAGGGGGTCACCCCTCCACTTT	CAWSPSRGSPLHF
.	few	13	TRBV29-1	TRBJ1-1	TGCAGCGTTGAAAAGGGGATGAACACTGAAGCTTTCTTT	CSVEKGMNTEAFF
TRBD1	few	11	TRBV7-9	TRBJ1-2	TGTGCCGCCGGACAGGGGCATGGCTACACCTTC	CAAGQGHGYTF
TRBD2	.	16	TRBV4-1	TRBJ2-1	TGCGCCAGCGGATCTCTTGGACTAGCGGCCTACAATGAGCAGTTCTTC	CASGSLGLAAYNEQFF
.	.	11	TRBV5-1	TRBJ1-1	TGCGCCAGCAGCTTGGGCGGTGAAGCTTTCTTT	CASSLGGEAFF
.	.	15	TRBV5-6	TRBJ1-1	TGTGCCAGCAGGCCGCCGGGAGCGGTTGGCACTGAAGCTTTCTTT	CASRPPGAVGTEAFF
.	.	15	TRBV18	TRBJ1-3	TGTGCCAGCTCACCGGACGGAGGCTCTGGAAACACCATATATTTT	CASSPDGGSGNTIYF
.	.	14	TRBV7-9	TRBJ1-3	TGTGCCAGCAGCTCGGACTTCTCTGGAAACACCATATATTTT	CASSSDFSGNTIYF
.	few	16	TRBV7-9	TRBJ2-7	TGTGCCAGCAGCTTACTCACTAGACAGGTGGCCTACGAGCAGTACTTC	CASSLLTRQVAYEQYF
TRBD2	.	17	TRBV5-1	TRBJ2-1	TGCGCCAGCAGCTATAGACTAGCGGGAGGGCCGGGCAATGAGCAGTTCTTC	CASSYRLAGGPGNEQFF
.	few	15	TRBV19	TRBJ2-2	TGTGCCAGTAGTCCCTCGACAGGTATAACCGGGGAGCTGTTTTTT	CASSPSTGITGELFF
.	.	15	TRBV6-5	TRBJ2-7	TGTGCCAGCAGTTACTCTGCGGGGAGCTCCTACGAGCAGTACTTC	CASSYSAGSSYEQYF
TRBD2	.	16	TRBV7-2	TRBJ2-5	TGTGCCAGCAGCCCGGGACTAGCGGGAGACAAAGAGACCCAGTACTTC	CASSPGLAGDKETQYF
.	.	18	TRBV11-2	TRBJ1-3	TGTGCCAGCAGCTTAGAGGGCCATAATATCCTCTCTGGAAACACCATATATTTT	CASSLEGHNILSGNTIYF
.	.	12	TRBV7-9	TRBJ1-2	TGTGCCAGCAGCTTGGACAGCTATGGCTACACCTTC	CASSLDSYGYTF
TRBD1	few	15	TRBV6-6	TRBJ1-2	TGTGCCAGCAGTTCGTTCTCACAGGGGCTGGTTGGCTACACCTTC	CASSSFSQGLVGYTF
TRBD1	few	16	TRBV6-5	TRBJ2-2	TGTGCCAGCAGTTACTGGGACAGGGCCGACACCGGGGAGCTGTTTTTT	CASSYWDRADTGELFF